This entry lists 8 T cell receptor beta chains sequenced from one sample in a study of memory CD4+ T cells and cytomegalovirus serostatus. Generated by immunoSEQ multiplex PCR, the TCRdb table keeps only in-frame clones and is missing some. This sample has about 42,000 clones, with approximately 80% found just once. The sort gate was single viable CD3+CD4+CD8-CD45RO+ cells for memory CD4+ T cells. The material sequenced was memory CD4+ T cells from blood. These receptors originate from an adult in good health and CMV-seronegative.

This chain connects TRBV4-1 to TRBJ2-7, with unresolved D. The CDR3 has 14 amino acids. V gave up 2 bases and J gave up 4 bases, with 12 bases separating them. The V gene's germline CDR1 is MGHRA and CDR2 YSYEKL. The CDR3 DNA reads as TGCGCCAGCAGCCAACCAGTCCCCCCATACGAGCAGTACTTC. It encodes CASSQPVPPYEQYF.

The chain uses TRBV4-1 and TRBJ2-5; 9 bases line up with TRBD2. Germline values: CDR1 MGHRA, CDR2 YSYEKL. The CDR3 extends over 17 amino acids. V shed 1 base, J shed 4 bases, and the junction held 10 bases outside the gene matches. CDR3 nucleotide sequence: TGCGCCAGCAGCCAAGGCGGGGGGGCCGGAGTTCGAGAGACCCAGTACTTC. Translation: CASSQGGGAGVRETQYF.

This clone came up a few times. V gene TRBV30 combines with J gene TRBJ1-1; perhaps TRBD1 as D (5 bases). The V gene lost 2 bases and the J gene lost 1 base, with 17 bases spanning the gap. This CDR3 comprises 16 residues. Germline V gene lookup returns CDR1 GTSNPN and CDR2 SVGIG (reference sequence). As DNA, the CDR3 is TGTGCCTGGAGTCTGTCGGCCCCGGGACCGAACACTGAAGCTTTCTTT. It translates to CAWSLSAPGPNTEAFF. Supplemented by reference TRBV30 and TRBJ1-1, the full variable domain reads SQTIHQWPATLVQPVGSPLSLECTVEGTSNPNLYWYRQAAGRGLQLLFYSVGIGQISSEVPQNLSASRPQDRQFILSSKKLLLSDSGFYLCAWSLSAPGPNTEAFFGQGTRLTVV.

In the case of this clone: Different DNA sequences within this sample yield the same CDR3. The rearrangement joins TRBV19 to TRBJ2-1; no definite D call. Germline CDR1 reads LNHDA; CDR2 reads SQIVND (reference sequence). The CDR3 consists of 15 residues. Trimming left V 6 bases short and J 0 bases short, with 12 bases between. DNA for the CDR3: TGTGCCAGTAGGACCGACCGAAGCTCCTACAATGAGCAGTTCTTC. Its translation: CASRTDRSSYNEQFF.

This clone occurred once. The genes are TRBV5-1 and TRBJ2-7, with 11 nucleotides matching TRBD2. Trimming removed 5 bases from V and 3 bases from J; junction bases left unmatched: 13. Germline V gene sequence: CDR1 SGHRS, CDR2 YFSETQ. This CDR3 region has 17 residues. CDR3 region: CASRLSILAGGNYEQYF. The CDR3 DNA reads as TGCGCCAGCAGGTTGAGCATTCTAGCGGGGGGAAACTACGAGCAGTACTTC.

The V and J genes are TRBV7-3 and TRBJ1-1, with D perhaps TRBD1 (6 bases). The V end was cut by 4 bases, the J end by 1 base, with 7 bases between. This CDR3 is built from 13 residues. CDR1 is SGHTA and CDR2 is FQGTGA in the germline V gene. The CDR3 DNA is TGTGCCAGCAGCTCGGACAGGAACACTGAAGCTTTCTTT. This sequence encodes CASSSDRNTEAFF.

The J gene is TRBJ2-7, the V gene TRBV6-6; a weak D match, TRBD1 (6 bases). Trimming stripped 3 bases from V and 7 bases from J, with 16 bases between. CDR1 is MNHNY and CDR2 is SVGAGI in the germline V gene (reference sequence). The CDR3 extends over 14 amino acids. The chain's CDR3 is CASSYGQSPGEQYF. The CDR3 coding sequence is TGTGCCAGCAGTTATGGACAGAGTCCTGGGGAGCAGTACTTC.

This rearrangement joins TRBV6-6 to TRBJ2-2; D unresolved. Deletions cut 4 bases from V and 6 bases from J, with 9 bases between. The CDR3 has 13 amino acids. Germline V gives CDR1 MNHNY, CDR2 SVGAGI (reference sequence). The CDR3 spells CASSFDISGELFF. The CDR3 nucleotides are TGTGCCAGCAGTTTTGACATCTCCGGGGAGCTGTTTTTT.